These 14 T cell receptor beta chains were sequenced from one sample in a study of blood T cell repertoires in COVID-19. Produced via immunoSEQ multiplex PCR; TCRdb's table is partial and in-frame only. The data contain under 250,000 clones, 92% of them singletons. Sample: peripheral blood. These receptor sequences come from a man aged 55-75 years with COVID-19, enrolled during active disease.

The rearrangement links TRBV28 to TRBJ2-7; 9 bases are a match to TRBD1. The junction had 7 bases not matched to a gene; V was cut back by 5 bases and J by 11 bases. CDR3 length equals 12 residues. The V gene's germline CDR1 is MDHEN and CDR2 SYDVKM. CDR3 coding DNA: TGTGCCAGCAGTCTGGGACAGGGAAGGAAGTACTTC. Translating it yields CASSLGQGRKYF.

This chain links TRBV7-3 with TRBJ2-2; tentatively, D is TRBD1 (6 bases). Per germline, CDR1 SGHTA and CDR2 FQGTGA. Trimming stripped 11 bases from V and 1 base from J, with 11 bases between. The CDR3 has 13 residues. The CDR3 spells CALRGQNTGELFF. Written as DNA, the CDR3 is TGTGCCTTAAGGGGACAGAACACCGGGGAGCTGTTTTTT.

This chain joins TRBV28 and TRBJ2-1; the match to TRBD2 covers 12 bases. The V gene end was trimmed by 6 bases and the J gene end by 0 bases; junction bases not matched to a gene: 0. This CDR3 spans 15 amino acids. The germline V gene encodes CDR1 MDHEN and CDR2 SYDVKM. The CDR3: CASRTSGSSYNEQFF. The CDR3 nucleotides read TGTGCCAGCAGGACTAGCGGGAGCTCCTACAATGAGCAGTTCTTC.

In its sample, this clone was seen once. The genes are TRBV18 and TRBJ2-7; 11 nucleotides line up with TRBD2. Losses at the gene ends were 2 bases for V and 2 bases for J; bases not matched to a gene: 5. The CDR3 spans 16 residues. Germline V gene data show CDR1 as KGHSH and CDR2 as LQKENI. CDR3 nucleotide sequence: TGTGCCAGCTCACCAAAGGGGACTAGCGGAGCCTACGAGCAGTACTTC. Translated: CASSPKGTSGAYEQYF.

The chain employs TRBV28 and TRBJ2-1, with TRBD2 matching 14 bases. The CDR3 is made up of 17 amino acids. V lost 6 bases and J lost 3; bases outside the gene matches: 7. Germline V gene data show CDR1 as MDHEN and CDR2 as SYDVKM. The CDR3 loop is CASSAGTSGSFYNEQFF. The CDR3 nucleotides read TGTGCCAGCAGCGCCGGGACTAGCGGGAGCTTCTACAATGAGCAGTTCTTC. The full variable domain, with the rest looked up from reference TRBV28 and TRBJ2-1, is DVKVTQSSRYLVKRTGEKVFLECVQDMDHENMFWYRQDPGLGLRLIYFSYDVKMKEKGDIPEGYSVSREKKERFSLILESASTNQTSMYLCASSAGTSGSFYNEQFFGPGTRLTVL.

The CDR3, as DNA: TGCAGCGTTGATAGGACAGGGCTGAACACTGAAGCTTTCTTT. Translating it yields CSVDRTGLNTEAFF. V is TRBV29-1 and J is TRBJ1-1, with TRBD1 identical over 8 bases. This CDR3 region has 14 residues. Germline V gives CDR1 SQVTM, CDR2 ANQGSEA. Trimming removed 3 bases from V and 0 bases from J; junction bases left unmatched: 3.

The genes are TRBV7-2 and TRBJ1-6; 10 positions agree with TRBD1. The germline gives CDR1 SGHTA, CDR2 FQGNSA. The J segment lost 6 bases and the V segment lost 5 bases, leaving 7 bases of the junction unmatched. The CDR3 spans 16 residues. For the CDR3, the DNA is TGTGCCAGCAGCCAGGGGACAGGGGCCTCTAATTCACCCCTCCACTTT. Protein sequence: CASSQGTGASNSPLHF.

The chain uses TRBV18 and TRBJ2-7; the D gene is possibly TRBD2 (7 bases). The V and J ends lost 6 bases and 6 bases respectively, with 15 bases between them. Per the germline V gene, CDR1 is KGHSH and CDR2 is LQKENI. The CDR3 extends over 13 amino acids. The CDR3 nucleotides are TGTGCCAGCTCCCGGGACACGGGAGGCGAGCAGTACTTC. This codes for CASSRDTGGEQYF. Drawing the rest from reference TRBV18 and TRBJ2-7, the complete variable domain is NAGVMQNPRHLVRRRGQEARLRCSPMKGHSHVYWYRQLPEEGLKFMVYLQKENIIDESGMPKERFSAEFPKEGPSILRIQQVVRGDSAAYFCASSRDTGGEQYFGPGTRLTVT.

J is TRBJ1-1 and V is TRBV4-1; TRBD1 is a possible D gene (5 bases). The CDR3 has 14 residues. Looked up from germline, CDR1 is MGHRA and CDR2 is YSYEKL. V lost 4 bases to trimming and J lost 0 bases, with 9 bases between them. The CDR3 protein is CASSRLGVNTEAFF. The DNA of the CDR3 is TGCGCCAGCAGCCGACTAGGGGTGAACACTGAAGCTTTCTTT.

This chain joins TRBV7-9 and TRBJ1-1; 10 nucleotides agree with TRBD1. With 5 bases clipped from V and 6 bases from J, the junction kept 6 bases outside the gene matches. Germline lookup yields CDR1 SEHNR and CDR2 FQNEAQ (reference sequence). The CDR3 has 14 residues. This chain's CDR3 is CASSRDRGSAEAFF. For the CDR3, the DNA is TGTGCCAGCAGCCGGGACAGGGGAAGCGCTGAAGCTTTCTTT.

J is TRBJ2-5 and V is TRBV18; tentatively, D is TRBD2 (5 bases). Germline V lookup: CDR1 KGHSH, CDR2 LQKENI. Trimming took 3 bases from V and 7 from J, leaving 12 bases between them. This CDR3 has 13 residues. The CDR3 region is CASSPKDRGTQYF. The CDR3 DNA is TGTGCCAGCTCACCCAAGGACCGGGGGACCCAGTACTTC.

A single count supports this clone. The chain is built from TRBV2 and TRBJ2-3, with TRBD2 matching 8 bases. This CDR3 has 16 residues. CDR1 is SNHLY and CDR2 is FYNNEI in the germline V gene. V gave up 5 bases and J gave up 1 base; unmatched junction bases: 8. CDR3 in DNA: TGTGCCAGCAGTCCGTATATGCGGGGGGGCACAGATACGCAGTATTTT. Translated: CASSPYMRGGTDTQYF.

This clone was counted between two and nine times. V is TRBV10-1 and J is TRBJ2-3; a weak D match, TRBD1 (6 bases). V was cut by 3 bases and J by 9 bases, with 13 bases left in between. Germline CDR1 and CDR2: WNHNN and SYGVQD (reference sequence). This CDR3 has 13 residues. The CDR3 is CASSDRTDTTQYF. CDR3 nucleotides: TGCGCCAGCAGTGACCGGACAGATACGACGCAGTATTTT.

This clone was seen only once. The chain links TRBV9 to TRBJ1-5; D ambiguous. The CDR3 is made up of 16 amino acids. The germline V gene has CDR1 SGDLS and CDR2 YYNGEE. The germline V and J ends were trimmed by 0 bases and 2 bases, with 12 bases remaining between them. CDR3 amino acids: CASSVVGGNRNQPQHF. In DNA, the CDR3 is TGTGCCAGCAGCGTAGTGGGAGGGAATCGCAATCAGCCCCAGCATTTT.